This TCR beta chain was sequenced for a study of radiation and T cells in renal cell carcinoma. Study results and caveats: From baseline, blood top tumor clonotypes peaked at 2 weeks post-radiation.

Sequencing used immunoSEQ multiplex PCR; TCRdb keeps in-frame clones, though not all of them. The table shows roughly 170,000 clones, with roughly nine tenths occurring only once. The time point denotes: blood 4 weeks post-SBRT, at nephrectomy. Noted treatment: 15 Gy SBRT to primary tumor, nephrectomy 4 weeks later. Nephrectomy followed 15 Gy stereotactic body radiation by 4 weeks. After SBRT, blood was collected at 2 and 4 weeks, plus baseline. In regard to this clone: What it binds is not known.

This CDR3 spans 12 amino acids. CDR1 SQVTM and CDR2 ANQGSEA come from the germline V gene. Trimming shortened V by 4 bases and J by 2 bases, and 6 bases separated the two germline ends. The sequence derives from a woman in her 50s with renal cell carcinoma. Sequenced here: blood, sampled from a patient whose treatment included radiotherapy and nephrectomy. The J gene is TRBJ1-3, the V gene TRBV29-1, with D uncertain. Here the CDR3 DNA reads TGCAGCGTTGCGGAAACTGGAAACACCATATATTTT. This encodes CSVAETGNTIYF.